This is a list of T cell receptor beta chains from one sample in a study of glioma-infiltrating T cells after dendritic cell vaccination. Data came from immunoSEQ multiplex PCR; TCRdb stores just in-frame clones and leaves some out. The data hold roughly 85,000 clones, with 75% to 90% observed a single time. The sequencing used blood, collected after dendritic cell vaccination. These receptor sequences come from a human donor with glioblastoma. Both conserved end residues are part of each CDR3. D genes are given only for firm matches. Clone size, where shown, is once, few, many, or a class for clones that have expanded.

j_gene | v_gene | len | d_gene | abundance | CDR3aa | CDR3nt
TRBJ1-5 | TRBV27 | 17 | TRBD1 | - | CASRPFASGTGVQPQHF | TGTGCCAGCAGACCCTTTGCCTCCGGGACAGGGGTTCAGCCCCAGCATTTT
TRBJ1-2 | TRBV18 | 14 | TRBD1 | - | CASSPTGTGALRTF | TGTGCCAGCTCACCAACCGGGACAGGGGCGCTTCGGACCTTC
TRBJ2-1 | TRBV7-8 | 18 | - | few | CASSLGPQQGGVRNEQFF | TGTGCCAGCAGCTTAGGGCCGCAACAAGGTGGAGTGCGGAATGAGCAGTTCTTC
TRBJ1-3 | TRBV5-8 | 15 | TRBD1 | - | CASSKDRVYGNTIYF | TGTGCCAGCAGCAAGGACAGGGTATATGGAAACACCATATATTTT
TRBJ2-3 | TRBV9 | 14 | - | few | CASSVDLAGTWQYF | TGTGCCAGCAGCGTAGACCTAGCCGGGACTTGGCAGTATTTT
TRBJ2-7 | TRBV5-1 | 14 | - | - | CASSRDTPSYEQYF | TGCGCCAGCAGCCGGGACACTCCCTCCTACGAGCAGTACTTC
TRBJ2-1 | TRBV5-1 | 15 | TRBD2 | - | CASSPIAGVRNEQFF | TGCGCCAGCAGCCCGATAGCGGGAGTACGTAATGAGCAGTTCTTC
TRBJ1-4 | TRBV25-1 | 14 | - | - | CASSDTGRVEKLFF | TGTGCCAGCAGTGATACAGGTCGGGTTGAAAAACTGTTTTTT
TRBJ1-1 | TRBV6-5 | 15 | - | - | CASSYSRGGDTEAFF | TGTGCCAGCAGTTACTCGAGGGGAGGGGACACTGAAGCTTTCTTT
TRBJ2-1 | TRBV5-6 | 18 | TRBD2 | - | CASSLPRWLAGDLNEQFF | TGTGCCAGCAGCTTGCCCAGATGGCTAGCGGGAGACTTAAATGAGCAGTTCTTC
TRBJ2-1 | TRBV2 | 16 | - | - | CASSEQGSPHYNEQFF | TGTGCCAGCAGTGAACAGGGGAGCCCACACTACAATGAGCAGTTCTTC
TRBJ1-6 | TRBV14 | 16 | TRBD1 | - | CASSQTTGWRHSPLHF | TGTGCCAGCAGCCAAACGACAGGGTGGCGGCATTCACCCCTCCACTTT
TRBJ2-5 | TRBV5-1 | 17 | TRBD2 | - | CASSQGLAGANQETQYF | TGCGCCAGCAGCCAGGGACTAGCGGGGGCCAACCAAGAGACCCAGTACTTC
TRBJ2-6 | TRBV7-3 | 16 | - | - | CASSLTFNSGANVLTF | TGTGCCAGCAGCTTAACGTTTAATTCGGGGGCCAACGTCCTGACTTTC
TRBJ2-3 | TRBV9 | 16 | - | - | CASSVQTGTSTDTQYF | TGTGCCAGCAGCGTGCAGACCGGGACTAGCACAGATACGCAGTATTTT
TRBJ2-7 | TRBV15 | 18 | TRBD1 | once | CATSITPGQGAKFYEQYF | TGTGCCACCAGCATTACACCGGGACAGGGGGCGAAGTTCTACGAGCAGTACTTC